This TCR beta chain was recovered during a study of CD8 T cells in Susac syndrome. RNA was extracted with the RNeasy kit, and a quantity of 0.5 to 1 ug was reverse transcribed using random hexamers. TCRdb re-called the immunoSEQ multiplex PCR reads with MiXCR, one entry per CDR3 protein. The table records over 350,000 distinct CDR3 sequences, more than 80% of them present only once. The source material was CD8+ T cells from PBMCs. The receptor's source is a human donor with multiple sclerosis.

This chain's CDR3 is CASSLTGQINQPQHF. The CDR3 DNA reads TGCGCCAGCAGCTTGACGGGACAAATCAATCAGCCCCAGCATTTT. The chain joins TRBV5-1 to TRBJ1-5; TRBD1 might be the D (6 bases). The CDR3 covers 15 residues. V was shortened by 1 base and J by 3 bases, with 11 bases between the two germline ends. CDR1 SGHRS and CDR2 YFSETQ come from the germline V gene.